The present entry profiles one T cell receptor beta chain with its context. The antigen remains undetermined. Prior autoimmune disease or systemic immunosuppression barred patients. The data derive from a study of OX40 agonist ivuxolimab in advanced cancers. Study-level findings and limits: Relatively little clonal expansion, among the lowest observed, appeared in partial responders at 0.1-3.0 mg/kg.

Using immunoSEQ multiplex PCR, the repertoire was profiled, and TCRdb retains in-frame clones only, with some absent. The sample shows 55,000 to 70,000 clones, about 83% of them seen only once. Material: CD4+ or CD8+ T cells sorted from blood, obtained in a trial of the OX40 agonist ivuxolimab. The TCR was taken from an adult with an advanced solid tumor such as melanoma, head and neck, liver or kidney cancer.

Here the CDR3 DNA reads TGTGCCAGTAGTATTTCGGGACCCGGGGGTGAGCAGTACTTC. Its protein product is CASSISGPGGEQYF. The genes are TRBV19 and TRBJ2-7, with a possible D match to TRBD2 (6 bases). CDR3 length: 14 amino acids. Germline-derived CDR1 and CDR2 are LNHDA and SQIVND (reference sequence). Trimming stripped 3 bases from V and 7 bases from J, with 16 bases between. Full variable domain (missing parts from reference TRBV19 and TRBJ2-7): DGGITQSPKYLFRKEGQNVTLSCEQNLNHDAMYWYRQDPGQGLRLIYYSQIVNDFQKGDIAEGYSVSREKKESFPLTVTSAQKNPTAFYLCASSISGPGGEQYFGPGTRLTVT.